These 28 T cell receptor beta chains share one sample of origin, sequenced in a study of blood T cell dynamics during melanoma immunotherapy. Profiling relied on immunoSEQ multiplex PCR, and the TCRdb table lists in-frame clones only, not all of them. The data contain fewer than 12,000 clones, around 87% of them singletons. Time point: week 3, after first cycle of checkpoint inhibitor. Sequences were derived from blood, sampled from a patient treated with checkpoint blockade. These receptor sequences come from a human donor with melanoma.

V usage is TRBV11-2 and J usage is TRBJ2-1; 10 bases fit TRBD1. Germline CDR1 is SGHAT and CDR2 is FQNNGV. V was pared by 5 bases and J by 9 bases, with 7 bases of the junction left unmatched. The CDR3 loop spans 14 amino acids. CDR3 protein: CASSLDRGRGEQFF. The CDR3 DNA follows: TGTGCCAGCAGCCTCGACAGGGGGCGAGGTGAGCAGTTCTTC.

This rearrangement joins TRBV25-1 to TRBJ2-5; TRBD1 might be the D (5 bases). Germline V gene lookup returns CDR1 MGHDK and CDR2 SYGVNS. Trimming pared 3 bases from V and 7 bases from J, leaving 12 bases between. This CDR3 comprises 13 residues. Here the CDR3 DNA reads TGTGCCAGCAGTGAGGGGCCTAGAGGGACCCAGTACTTC. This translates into CASSEGPRGTQYF. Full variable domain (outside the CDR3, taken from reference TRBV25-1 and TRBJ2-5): EADIYQTPRYLVIGTGKKITLECSQTMGHDKMYWYQQDPGMELHLIHYSYGVNSTEKGDLSSESTVSRIRTEHFPLTLESARPSHTSQYLCASSEGPRGTQYFGPGTRLLVL.

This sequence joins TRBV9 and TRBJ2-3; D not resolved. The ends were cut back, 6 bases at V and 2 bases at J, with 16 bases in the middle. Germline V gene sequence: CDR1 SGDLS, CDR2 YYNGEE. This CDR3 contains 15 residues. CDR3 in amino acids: CASTSWGLNTDTQYF. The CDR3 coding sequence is TGTGCCAGCACCTCGTGGGGTCTAAACACAGATACGCAGTATTTT.

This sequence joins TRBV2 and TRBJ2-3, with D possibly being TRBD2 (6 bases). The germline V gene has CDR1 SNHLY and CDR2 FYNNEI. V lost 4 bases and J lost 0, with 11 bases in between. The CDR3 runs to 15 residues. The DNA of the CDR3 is TGTGCCAGCAGTGCCAGCGGGCCAAGCACAGATACGCAGTATTTT. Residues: CASSASGPSTDTQYF.

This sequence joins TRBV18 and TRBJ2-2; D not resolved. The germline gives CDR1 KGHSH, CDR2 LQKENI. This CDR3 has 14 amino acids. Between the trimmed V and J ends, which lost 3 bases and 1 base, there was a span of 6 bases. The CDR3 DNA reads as TGTGCCAGCTCACCCAACCGGAACACCGGGGAGCTGTTTTTT. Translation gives CASSPNRNTGELFF.

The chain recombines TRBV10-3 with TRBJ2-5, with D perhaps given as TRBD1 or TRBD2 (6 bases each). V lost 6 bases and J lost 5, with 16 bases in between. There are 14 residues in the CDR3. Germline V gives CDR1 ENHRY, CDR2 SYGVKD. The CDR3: CAIRDQWGAETQYF. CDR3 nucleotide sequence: TGTGCCATCAGGGATCAGTGGGGGGCTGAGACCCAGTACTTC.

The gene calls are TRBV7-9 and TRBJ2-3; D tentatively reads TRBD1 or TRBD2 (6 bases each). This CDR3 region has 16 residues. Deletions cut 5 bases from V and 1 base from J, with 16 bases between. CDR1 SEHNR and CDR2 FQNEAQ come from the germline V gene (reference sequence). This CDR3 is CASSLYRGLGTDTQYF. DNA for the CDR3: TGTGCCAGCAGCCTTTACCGGGGGCTCGGCACAGATACGCAGTATTTT.

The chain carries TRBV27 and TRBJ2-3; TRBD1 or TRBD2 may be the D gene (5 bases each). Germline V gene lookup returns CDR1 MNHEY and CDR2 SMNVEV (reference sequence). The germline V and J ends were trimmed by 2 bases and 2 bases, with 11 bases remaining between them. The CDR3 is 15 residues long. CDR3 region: CASSLGTGLTDTQYF. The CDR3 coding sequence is TGTGCCAGCAGTTTAGGCACAGGACTCACAGATACGCAGTATTTT.

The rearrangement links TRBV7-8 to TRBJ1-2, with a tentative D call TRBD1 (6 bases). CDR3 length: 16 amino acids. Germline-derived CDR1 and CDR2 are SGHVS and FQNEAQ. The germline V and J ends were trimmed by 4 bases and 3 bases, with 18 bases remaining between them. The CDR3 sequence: CASSSERGGWDYGYTF. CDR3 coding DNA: TGTGCCAGCAGCTCCGAACGAGGGGGATGGGACTATGGCTACACCTTC. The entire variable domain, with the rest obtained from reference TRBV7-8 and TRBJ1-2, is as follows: GAGVSQSPRYKVAKRGQDVALRCDPISGHVSLFWYQQALGQGPEFLTYFQNEAQLDKSGLPSDRFFAERPEGSVSTLKIQRTQQEDSAVYLCASSSERGGWDYGYTFGSGTRLTVV.

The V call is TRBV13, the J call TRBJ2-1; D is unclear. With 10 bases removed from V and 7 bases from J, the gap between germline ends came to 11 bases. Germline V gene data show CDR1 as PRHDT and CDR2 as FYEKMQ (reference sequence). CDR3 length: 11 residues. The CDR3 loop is CANPGSNEQFF. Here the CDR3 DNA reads TGTGCCAACCCCGGGTCTAATGAGCAGTTCTTC. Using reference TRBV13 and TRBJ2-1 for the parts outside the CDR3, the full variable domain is AAGVIQSPRHLIKEKRETATLKCYPIPRHDTVYWYQQGPGQDPQFLISFYEKMQSDKGSIPDRFSAQQFSDYHSELNMSSLELGDSALYFCANPGSNEQFFGPGTRLTVL.

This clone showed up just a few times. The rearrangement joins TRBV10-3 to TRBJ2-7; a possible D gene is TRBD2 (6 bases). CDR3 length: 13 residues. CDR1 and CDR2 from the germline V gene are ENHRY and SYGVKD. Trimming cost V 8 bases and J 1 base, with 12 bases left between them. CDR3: CAIRQAGSYEQYV. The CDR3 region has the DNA TGTGCCATCCGCCAGGCGGGATCCTACGAGCAGTACGTC.

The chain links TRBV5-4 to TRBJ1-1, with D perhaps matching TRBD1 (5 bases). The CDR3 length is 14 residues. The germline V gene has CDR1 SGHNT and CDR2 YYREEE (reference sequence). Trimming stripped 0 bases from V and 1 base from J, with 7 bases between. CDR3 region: CASSLARANTEAFF. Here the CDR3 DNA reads TGTGCCAGCAGCTTGGCCAGGGCGAACACTGAAGCTTTCTTT. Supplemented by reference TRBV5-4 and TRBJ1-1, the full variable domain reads ETGVTQSPTHLIKTRGQQVTLRCSSQSGHNTVSWYQQALGQGPQFIFQYYREEENGRGNFPPRFSGLQFPNYSSELNVNALELDDSALYLCASSLARANTEAFFGQGTRLTVV.

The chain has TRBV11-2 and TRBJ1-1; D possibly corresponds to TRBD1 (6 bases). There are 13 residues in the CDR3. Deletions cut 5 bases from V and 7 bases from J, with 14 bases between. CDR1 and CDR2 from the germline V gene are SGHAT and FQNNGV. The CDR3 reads CASSRRGSVEAFF. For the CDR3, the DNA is TGTGCCAGCAGCCGTAGGGGGTCAGTTGAAGCTTTCTTT.

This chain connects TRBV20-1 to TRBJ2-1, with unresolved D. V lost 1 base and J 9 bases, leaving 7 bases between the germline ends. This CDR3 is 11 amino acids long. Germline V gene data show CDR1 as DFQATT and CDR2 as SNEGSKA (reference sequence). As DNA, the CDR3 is TGCAGTGCTAGAGTGAATCGTGAGCAGTTCTTC. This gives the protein CSARVNREQFF.

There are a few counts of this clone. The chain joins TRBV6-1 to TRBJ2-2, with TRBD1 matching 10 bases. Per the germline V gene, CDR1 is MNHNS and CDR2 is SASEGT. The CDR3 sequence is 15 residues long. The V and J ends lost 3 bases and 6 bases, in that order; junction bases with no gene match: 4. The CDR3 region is CASSDGTGVAGELFF. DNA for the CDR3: TGTGCCAGCAGTGACGGGACAGGGGTGGCCGGGGAGCTGTTTTTT.

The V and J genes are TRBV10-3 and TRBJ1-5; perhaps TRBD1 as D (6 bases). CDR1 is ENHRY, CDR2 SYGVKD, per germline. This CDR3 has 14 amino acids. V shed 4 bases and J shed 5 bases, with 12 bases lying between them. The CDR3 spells CAISAREGDQPQHF. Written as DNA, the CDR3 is TGTGCCATCAGTGCGAGGGAGGGGGATCAGCCCCAGCATTTT.

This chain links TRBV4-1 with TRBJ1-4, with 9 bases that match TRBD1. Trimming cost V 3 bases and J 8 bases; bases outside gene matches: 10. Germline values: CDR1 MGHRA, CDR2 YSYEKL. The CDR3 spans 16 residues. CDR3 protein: CASSQAGGQGSEKLFF. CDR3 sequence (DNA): TGCGCCAGCAGCCAGGCCGGAGGACAGGGGAGCGAAAAACTGTTTTTT.

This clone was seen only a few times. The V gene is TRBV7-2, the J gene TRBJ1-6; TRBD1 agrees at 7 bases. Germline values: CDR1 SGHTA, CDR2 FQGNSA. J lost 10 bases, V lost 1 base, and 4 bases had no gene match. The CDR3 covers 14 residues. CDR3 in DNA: TGTGCCAGCAGCTTAGTCAGGGGGGACTCACCCCTCCACTTT. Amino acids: CASSLVRGDSPLHF. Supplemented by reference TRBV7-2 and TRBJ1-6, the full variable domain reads GAGVSQSPSNKVTEKGKDVELRCDPISGHTALYWYRQSLGQGLEFLIYFQGNSAPDKSGLPSDRFSAERTGGSVSTLTIQRTQQEDSAVYLCASSLVRGDSPLHFGNGTRLTVT.

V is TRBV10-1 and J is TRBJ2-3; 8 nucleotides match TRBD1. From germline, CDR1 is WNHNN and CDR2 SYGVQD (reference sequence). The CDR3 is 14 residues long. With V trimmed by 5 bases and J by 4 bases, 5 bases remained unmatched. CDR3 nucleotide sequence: TGCGCCAGCAGTACCGACAGGGGCTCAGATACGCAGTATTTT. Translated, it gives CASSTDRGSDTQYF.

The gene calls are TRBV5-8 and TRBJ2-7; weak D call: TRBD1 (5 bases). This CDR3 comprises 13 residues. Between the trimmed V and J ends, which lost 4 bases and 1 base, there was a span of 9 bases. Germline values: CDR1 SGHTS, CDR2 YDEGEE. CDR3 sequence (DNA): TGTGCCAGCAGCCAAACAGGATCCTACGAGCAGTACGTC. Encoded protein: CASSQTGSYEQYV.

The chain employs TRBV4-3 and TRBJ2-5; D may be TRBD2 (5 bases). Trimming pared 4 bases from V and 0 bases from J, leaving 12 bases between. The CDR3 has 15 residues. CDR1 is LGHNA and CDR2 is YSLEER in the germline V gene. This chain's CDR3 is CASSPQPGYQETQYF. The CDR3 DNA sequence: TGCGCCAGCAGCCCTCAGCCGGGGTACCAAGAGACCCAGTACTTC.

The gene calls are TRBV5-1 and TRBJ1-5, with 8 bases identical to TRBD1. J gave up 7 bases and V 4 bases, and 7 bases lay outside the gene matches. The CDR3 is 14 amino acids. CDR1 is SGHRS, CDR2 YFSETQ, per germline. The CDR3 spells CASSATGGDQPQHF. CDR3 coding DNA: TGCGCCAGCAGCGCCACAGGGGGGGACCAGCCCCAGCATTTT. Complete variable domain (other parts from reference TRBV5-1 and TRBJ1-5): KAGVTQTPRYLIKTRGQQVTLSCSPISGHRSVSWYQQTPGQGLQFLFEYFSETQRNKGNFPGRFSGRQFSNSRSEMNVSTLELGDSALYLCASSATGGDQPQHFGDGTRLSIL.

This CDR3 reads CASSYGDSGNEQFF. The CDR3 DNA is TGTGCCAGCAGTTACGGGGATTCCGGCAATGAGCAGTTCTTC. The chain uses TRBV6-5 and TRBJ2-1; no firm D call. The germline V gene encodes CDR1 MNHEY and CDR2 SVGAGI. Deletions cut 2 bases from V and 6 bases from J, with 11 bases between. The CDR3 extends over 14 amino acids.

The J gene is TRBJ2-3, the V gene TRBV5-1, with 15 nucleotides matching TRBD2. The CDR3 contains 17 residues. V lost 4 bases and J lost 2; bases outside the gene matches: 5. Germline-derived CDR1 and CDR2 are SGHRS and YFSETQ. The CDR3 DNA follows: TGCGCCAGCAGCCGCGGGACTAGCGGGGGGAACACAGATACGCAGTATTTT. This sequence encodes CASSRGTSGGNTDTQYF.

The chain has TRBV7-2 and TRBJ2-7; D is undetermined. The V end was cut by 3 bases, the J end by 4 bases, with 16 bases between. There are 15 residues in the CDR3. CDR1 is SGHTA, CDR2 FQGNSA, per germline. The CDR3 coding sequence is TGTGCCAGCAGCTTCGACCTCGTTGGTGGGTACGAGCAGTACTTC. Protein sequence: CASSFDLVGGYEQYF.

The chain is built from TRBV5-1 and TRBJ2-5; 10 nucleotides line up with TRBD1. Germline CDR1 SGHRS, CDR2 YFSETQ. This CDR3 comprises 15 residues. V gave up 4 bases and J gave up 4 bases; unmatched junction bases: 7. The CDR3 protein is CASSDPGQGRETQYF. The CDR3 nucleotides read TGCGCCAGCAGCGACCCGGGACAGGGGAGAGAGACCCAGTACTTC.

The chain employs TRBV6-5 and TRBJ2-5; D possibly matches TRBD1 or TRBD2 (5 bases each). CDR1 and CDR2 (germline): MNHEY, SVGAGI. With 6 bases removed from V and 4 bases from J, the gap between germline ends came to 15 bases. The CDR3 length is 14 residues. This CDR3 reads CASRPPRGRETQYF. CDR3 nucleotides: TGTGCCAGCAGACCCCCACGGGGCAGAGAGACCCAGTACTTC.

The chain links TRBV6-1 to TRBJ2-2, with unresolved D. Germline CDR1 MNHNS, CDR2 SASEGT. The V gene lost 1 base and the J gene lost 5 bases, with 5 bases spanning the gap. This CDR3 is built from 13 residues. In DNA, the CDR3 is TGTGCCAGCAGTGAAGTTGGTACCGGGGAGCTGTTTTTT. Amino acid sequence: CASSEVGTGELFF.